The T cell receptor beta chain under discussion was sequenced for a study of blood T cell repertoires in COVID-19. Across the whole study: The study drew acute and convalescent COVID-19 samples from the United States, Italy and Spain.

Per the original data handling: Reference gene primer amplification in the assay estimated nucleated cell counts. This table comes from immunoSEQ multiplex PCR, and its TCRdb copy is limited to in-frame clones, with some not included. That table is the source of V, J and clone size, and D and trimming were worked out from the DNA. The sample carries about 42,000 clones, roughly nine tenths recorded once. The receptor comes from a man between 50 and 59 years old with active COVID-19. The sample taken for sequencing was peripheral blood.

The CDR3, as DNA: TGCAGTGCTAGTCAGGTTTCCGGGGCCAACGTCCTGACTTTC. This translates into CSASQVSGANVLTF. The gene calls are TRBV20-1 and TRBJ2-6; D ambiguous. The V and J ends lost 3 bases and 4 bases respectively, with 10 bases between them. The germline V gene encodes CDR1 DFQATT and CDR2 SNEGSKA (reference sequence). CDR3 length equals 14 residues.